This TCR beta chain was sequenced for a study of lymphopenia after photon versus proton radiotherapy (dated by TCRdb to between 2019 and 2020). At the level of the whole study: In patients with gastrointestinal tumors who developed high-grade lymphopenia, the study compared the immunological effects of photon radiation therapy with those of proton radiation therapy. The cohort comprised about 20 patients with gastrointestinal tumors who received either photon or proton therapy and then developed lymphopenia. The study was designed to characterize how the impact on the immune system differs between the two radiation modalities.

Concerning this clone itself: Its binding antigen is unknown. No much larger clone exists at a distance of one base, and base qualities are not known.

Library creation used the immunoSEQ multiplex PCR assay. Alongside multiparametric flow cytometry, deep sequencing of rearranged TCR beta loci was used to profile the T cell repertoires. In TCRdb, the immuneACCESS table is reduced to in-frame sequences with V and J assigned. These tables do not hold every clone; where another copy was compared, an unresolved V gene accounts for under half, and the others remain unexplained. The sample profile shows roughly 45,000 clones; less than 90% of them were found once. The top ten hold roughly 2.3% of the sample. Beyond this particular receptor, the publication reports: The survival association was examined only in patients who died, and the authors described better survival with proton therapy as a possibility, not as a demonstrated result. Across the cohort, among patients who died, a greater drop in TCR diversity after the nadir was inversely correlated with overall survival time. During treatment, patients who received photon therapy lost naive T cells and TCR diversity and gained effector/memory populations, whereas patients who received proton therapy remained relatively stable. After the lymphocyte count nadir, repertoires from photon-treated patients showed oligoclonal expansion, particularly of CD8+ Temra cells, and this expansion drove the decline in diversity.

The CDR3 goes from the cysteine to the phenylalanine over 11 residues. Only the CDR3 DNA is retained, 33 bases long and in frame from the first base. The germline V gene (reference sequence) yields SEHNR for CDR1 and FQNEAQ for CDR2. The germline ends are 10 bases apart after V is trimmed by 0 bases and J by 16 bases. The chain uses TRBV7-9 and TRBJ2-1; the D gene is tentatively TRBD1 or TRBD2, each matching 6 bases. Sequencing used peripheral blood, obtained from a patient treated with photon-based radiotherapy. The receptor's source is a man aged 40-49 years with gastric cancer. The nucleotide sequence reads as follows: TGTGCCAGCAGCTTAGCGGGGGGCACATTCTTC. Its translation reads: CASSLAGGTFF.